This T cell receptor beta chain was captured by sequencing in a study of blood T cell repertoires in COVID-19 (TCRdb year 2020). About the full investigation: Samples from collaborators originated in the United States, Italy and Spain and spanned both the acute and convalescent phases of COVID-19. The material from the prospective study consisted of cDNA or gDNA derived from T cells, B-cell-depleted T cells, or PBMCs. A freely available public database, intended as a resource for researchers studying the immune response to SARS-CoV-2, is where the repertoires were released. Sample metadata almost always included a de-identified subject ID, COVID-19 status, age in years and sex. Where available, HLA class I and class II types were taken from metadata supplied by the sample provider and were not determined by assay-based typing. The samples were drawn from two sources: the first 160 participants of the ongoing ImmuneRACE study, and about 1,300 subjects contributed by 6 global collaborators. The dataset comprised deeply sampled blood TCRbeta repertoires from subjects exposed to, actively infected with, or recovered from COVID-19.

TCRbeta CDR3 regions were amplified from genomic DNA using the immunoSEQ Assay, a bias-controlled multiplex PCR. Processing in the source paper ran as follows. The number of nucleated cells in each sample was estimated from the amplification of reference gene primers within the assay. To quantify the absolute abundance of each unique TCRbeta CDR3 rearrangement, sequence reads were collapsed and filtered. For each sample, productive Simpson clonality was calculated as the square root of Simpson's diversity index across productive rearrangements. The immuneACCESS repertoire file appears here via TCRdb, limited to in-frame rearrangements. These files lack a portion of the clones; in checked studies, under half of the deficit traces to unresolved V genes, and the cause of the others is not known. The V and J calls and clone size were taken over from that table, and D and trimming were inferred from the DNA. This sample has some 180,000 clones in its table, and 81% of those were observed once. In total, the top ten clones hold roughly 9.6% of the sample.

As concerns this clone: Its antigen specificity is not known. No much larger clonotype is one base removed from it; base qualities were not supplied.

Sequences MDHEN (CDR1) and SYDVKM (CDR2) are obtained from the germline V gene. The CDR3, cysteine through phenylalanine, is 13 amino acids long. The DNA shown is the 39-base CDR3, in frame from base 1. Trimming takes 8 bases from V and 1 base from J, and the germline ends sit 12 bases apart. At one collaborating source in Seattle, patients were enrolled during active infection and were followed longitudinally through the course of disease. Each collaborating institution followed its own protocols to collect whole blood in K2EDTA tubes. For TCRbeta analysis, collaborators shipped samples in one of three forms: frozen whole blood, isolated PBMCs, or DNA extracted from either of those sample types. Overall study outcomes, separate from this receptor: The quantity of clinical and demographic metadata differed by source and by participant and was supplied without curation.

The sequenced material came from peripheral blood. This TCR was sampled from a woman between 40 and 50 years old with COVID-19, enrolled during active disease. Here the chain combines TRBV28 and TRBJ2-7; possibly the D gene is TRBD2, per 6 matching bases. The nucleotide sequence reads TGTGCCAGCCTGGAGGGCGGGTCCTACGAGCAGTACTTC. It translates as CASLEGGSYEQYF.